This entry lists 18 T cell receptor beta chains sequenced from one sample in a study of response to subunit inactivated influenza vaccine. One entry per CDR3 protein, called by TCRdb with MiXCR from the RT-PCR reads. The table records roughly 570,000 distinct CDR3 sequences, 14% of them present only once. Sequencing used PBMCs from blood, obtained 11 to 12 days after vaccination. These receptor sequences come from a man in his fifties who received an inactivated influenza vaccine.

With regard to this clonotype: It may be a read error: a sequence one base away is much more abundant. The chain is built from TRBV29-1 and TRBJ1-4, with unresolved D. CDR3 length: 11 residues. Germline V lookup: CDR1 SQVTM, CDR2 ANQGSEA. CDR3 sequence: CGVVLNEKLFF. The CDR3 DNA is TGCGGCGTTGTCCTGAATGAAAAACTGTTTTTT.

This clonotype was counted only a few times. The CDR3 bases are TGTGCCAGCAGCCAGACAGGGTCTCTGCAGCCCCAGCATTTT. Translated: CASSQTGSLQPQHF. The chain couples TRBV6-2 or TRBV6-3 to TRBJ1-5; 7 positions match TRBD1. Per germline, CDR1 MNHEY and CDR2 SVGEGT. V dropped 6 bases and J dropped 7; count of bases not matched to a gene: 9. CDR3 length equals 14 residues.

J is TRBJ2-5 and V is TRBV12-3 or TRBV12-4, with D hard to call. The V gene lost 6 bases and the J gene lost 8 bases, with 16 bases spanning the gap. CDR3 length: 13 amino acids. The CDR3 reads CASSKPDLQTQYF. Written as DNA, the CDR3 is TGTGCCAGCAGCAAACCAGATCTTCAAACCCAGTACTTC.

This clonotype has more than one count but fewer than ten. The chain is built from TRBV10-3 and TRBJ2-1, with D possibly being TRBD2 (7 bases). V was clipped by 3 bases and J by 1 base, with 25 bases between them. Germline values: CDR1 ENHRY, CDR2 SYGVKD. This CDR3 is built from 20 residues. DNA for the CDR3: TGTGCCATCAGTGAAGTAGGACTAGGGACACTCATTACTTCCTACAATGAGCAGTTCTTC. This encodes CAISEVGLGTLITSYNEQFF.

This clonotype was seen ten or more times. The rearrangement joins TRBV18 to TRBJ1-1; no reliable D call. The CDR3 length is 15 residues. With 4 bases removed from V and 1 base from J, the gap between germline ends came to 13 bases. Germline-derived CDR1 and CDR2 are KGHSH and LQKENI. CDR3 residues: CASSLKPPGNTEAFF. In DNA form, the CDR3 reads TGTGCCAGCTCACTGAAACCCCCCGGGAACACTGAAGCTTTCTTT.

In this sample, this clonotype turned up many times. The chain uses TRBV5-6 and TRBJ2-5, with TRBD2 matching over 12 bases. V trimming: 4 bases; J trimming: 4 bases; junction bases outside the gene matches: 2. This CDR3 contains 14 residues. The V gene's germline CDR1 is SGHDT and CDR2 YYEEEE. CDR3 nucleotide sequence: TGTGCCAGCAGCAGGGGACTAGCGGGAGAGACCCAGTACTTC. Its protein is CASSRGLAGETQYF.

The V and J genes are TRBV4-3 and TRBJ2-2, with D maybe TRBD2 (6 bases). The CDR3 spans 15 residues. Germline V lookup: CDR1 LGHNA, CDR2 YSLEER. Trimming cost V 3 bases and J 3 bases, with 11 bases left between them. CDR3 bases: TGCGCCAGCAGCCACTCCGGGAGTCACACCGGGGAGCTGTTTTTT. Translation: CASSHSGSHTGELFF.

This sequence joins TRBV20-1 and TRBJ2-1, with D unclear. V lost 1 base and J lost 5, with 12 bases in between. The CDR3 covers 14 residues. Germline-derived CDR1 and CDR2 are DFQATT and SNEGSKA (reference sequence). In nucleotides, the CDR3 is TGCAGTGCTAGAGGTGGGTGGAAAAACAATGAGCAGTTCTTC. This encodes CSARGGWKNNEQFF.

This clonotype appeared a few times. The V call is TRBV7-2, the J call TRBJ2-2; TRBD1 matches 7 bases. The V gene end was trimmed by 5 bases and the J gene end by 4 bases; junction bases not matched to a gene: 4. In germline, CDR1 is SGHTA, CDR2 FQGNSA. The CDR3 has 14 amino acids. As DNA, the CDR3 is TGTGCCAGCAGCCACTCAGGGGGCACCGGGGAGCTGTTTTTT. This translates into CASSHSGGTGELFF.

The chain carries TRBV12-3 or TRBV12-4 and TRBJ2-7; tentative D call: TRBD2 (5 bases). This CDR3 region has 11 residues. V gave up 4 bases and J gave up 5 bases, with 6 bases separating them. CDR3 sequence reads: CASSSEDEQYF. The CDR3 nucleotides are TGTGCCAGCAGTTCGGAGGACGAGCAGTACTTC.

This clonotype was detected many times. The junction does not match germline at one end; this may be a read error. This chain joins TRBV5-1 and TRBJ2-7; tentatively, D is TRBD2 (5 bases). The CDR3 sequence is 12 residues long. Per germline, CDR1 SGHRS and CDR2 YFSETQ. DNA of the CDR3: TGTGCCAGCAGCTTAGTGGGAGACGAGCAGTACTTC. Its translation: CASSLVGDEQYF.

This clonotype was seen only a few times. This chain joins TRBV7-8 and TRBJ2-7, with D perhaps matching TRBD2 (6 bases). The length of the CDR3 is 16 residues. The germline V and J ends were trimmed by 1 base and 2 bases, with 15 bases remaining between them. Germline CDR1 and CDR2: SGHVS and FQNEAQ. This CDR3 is CASSLGGAGTTYEQYF. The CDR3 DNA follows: TGTGCCAGCAGCTTAGGAGGCGCGGGGACCACCTACGAGCAGTACTTC.

This chain's CDR3 is CASTDRSGGATTFF. CDR3 coding DNA: TGTGCCAGCACCGATAGGTCCGGGGGCGCAACAACTTTCTTT. This chain uses TRBV7-2 with TRBJ1-1, with a weak D call TRBD1 (6 bases). The V gene lost 7 bases and the J gene lost 12 bases, with 24 bases spanning the gap. The germline gives CDR1 SGHTA, CDR2 FQGNSA. CDR3 length: 14 amino acids.

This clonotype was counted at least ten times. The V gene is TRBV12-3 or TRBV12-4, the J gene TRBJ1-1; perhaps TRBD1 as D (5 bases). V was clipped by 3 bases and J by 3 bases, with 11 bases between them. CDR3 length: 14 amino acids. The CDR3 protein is CASSFGGGDTEAFF. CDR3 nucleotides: TGTGCCAGCAGTTTTGGGGGGGGGGACACTGAAGCTTTCTTT.

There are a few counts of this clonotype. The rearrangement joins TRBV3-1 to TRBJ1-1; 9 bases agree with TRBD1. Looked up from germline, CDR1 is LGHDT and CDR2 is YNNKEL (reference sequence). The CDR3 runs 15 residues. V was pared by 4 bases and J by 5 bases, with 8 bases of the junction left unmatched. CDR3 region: CASSLLTGGKTEAFF. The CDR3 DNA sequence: TGTGCCAGCAGCCTATTGACAGGGGGAAAGACTGAAGCTTTCTTT.

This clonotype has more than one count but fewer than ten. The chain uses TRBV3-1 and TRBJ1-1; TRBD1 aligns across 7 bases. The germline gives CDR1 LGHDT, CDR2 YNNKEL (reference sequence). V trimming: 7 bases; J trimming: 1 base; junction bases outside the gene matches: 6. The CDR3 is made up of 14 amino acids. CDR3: CASKPRGQNTEAFF. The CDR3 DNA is TGTGCCAGCAAACCGAGGGGGCAGAACACTGAAGCTTTCTTT.

The CDR3 DNA follows: TGTGCCAGCAGCTTAGCGGATCCGGGGATCACAGATACGCAGTATTTT. The encoded protein is CASSLADPGITDTQYF. The chain is built from TRBV7-8 and TRBJ2-3, with a possible D match to TRBD2 (5 bases). V was cut by 0 bases and J by 2 bases, with 12 bases left in between. In germline, CDR1 is SGHVS, CDR2 FQNEAQ. There are 16 residues in the CDR3.

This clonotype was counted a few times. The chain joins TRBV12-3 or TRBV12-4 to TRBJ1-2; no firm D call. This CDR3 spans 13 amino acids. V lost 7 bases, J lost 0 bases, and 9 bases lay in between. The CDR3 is CASTGIPNYGYTF. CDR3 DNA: TGTGCCAGCACGGGTATTCCTAACTATGGCTACACCTTC.